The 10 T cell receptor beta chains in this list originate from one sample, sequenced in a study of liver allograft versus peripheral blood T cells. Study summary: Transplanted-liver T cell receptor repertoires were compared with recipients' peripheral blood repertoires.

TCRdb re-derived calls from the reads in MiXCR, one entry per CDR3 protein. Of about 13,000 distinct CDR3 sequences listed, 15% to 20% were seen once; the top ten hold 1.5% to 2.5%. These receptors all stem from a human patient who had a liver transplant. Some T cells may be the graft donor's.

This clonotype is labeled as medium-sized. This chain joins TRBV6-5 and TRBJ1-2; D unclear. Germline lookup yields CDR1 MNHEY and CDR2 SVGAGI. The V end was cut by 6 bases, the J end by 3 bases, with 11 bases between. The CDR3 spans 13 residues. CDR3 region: CASSPDWYYGYTF. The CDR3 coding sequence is TGTGCCAGCAGCCCGGACTGGTACTATGGCTACACCTTC.

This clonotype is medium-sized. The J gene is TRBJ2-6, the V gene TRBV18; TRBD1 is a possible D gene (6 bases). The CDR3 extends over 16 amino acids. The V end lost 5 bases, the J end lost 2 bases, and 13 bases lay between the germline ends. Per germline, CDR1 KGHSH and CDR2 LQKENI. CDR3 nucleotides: TGTGCCAGCTCATTAAGGAAGGGGGCTGGGGCCAACGTCCTGACTTTC. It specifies CASSLRKGAGANVLTF.

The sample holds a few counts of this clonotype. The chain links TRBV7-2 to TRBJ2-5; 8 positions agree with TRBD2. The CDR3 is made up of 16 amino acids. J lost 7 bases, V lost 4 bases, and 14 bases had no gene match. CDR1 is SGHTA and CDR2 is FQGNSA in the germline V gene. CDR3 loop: CASSSPPGKRELTQYF. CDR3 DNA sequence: TGTGCCAGCAGCTCTCCTCCCGGGAAGCGGGAGTTGACCCAGTACTTC.

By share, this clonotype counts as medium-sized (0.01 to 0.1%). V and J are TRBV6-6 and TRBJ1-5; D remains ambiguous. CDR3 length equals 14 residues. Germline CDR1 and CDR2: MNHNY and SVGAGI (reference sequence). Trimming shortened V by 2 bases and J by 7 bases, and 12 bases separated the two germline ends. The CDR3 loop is CASSYTKGEQPQHF. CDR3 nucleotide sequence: TGTGCCAGCAGTTACACGAAGGGAGAACAGCCCCAGCATTTT.

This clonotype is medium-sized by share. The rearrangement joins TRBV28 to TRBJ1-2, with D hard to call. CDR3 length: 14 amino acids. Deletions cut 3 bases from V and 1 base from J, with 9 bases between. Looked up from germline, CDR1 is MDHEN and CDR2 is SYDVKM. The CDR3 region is CASSLSVGNYGYTF. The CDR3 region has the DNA TGTGCCAGCAGTTTGTCGGTCGGTAACTATGGCTACACCTTC.

This chain's CDR3 is CASSPRGTTYEQYF. The CDR3 nucleotides read TGTGCCAGCAGCCCCCGGGGGACAACCTACGAGCAGTACTTC. The rearrangement links TRBV6-2 or TRBV6-3 to TRBJ2-7; D is possibly TRBD1 or TRBD2 (6 bases each). Germline CDR1 is MNHEY and CDR2 is SVGEGT. The CDR3 spans 14 residues. Trimming pared 6 bases from V and 2 bases from J, leaving 14 bases between.

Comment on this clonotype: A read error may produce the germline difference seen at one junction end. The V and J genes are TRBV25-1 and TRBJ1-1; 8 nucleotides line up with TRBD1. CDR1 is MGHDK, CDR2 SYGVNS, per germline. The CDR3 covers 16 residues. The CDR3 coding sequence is TGTGCCAACAGTCCCCGGGCAGGGGGCGCCTACACTGAAGCTTTCTTT. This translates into CANSPRAGGAYTEAFF. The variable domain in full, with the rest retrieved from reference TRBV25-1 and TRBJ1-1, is EADIYQTPRYLVIGTGKKITLECSQTMGHDKMYWYQQDPGMELHLIHYSYGVNSTEKGDLSSESTVSRIRTEHFPLTLESARPSHTSQYLCANSPRAGGAYTEAFFGQGTRLTVV.

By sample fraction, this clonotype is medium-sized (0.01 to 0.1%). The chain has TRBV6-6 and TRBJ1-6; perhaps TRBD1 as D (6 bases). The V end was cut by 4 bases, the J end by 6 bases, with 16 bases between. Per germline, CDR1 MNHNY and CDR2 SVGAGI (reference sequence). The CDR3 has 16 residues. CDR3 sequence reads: CASSSGVGGGNSPLHF. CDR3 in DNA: TGTGCCAGCAGTTCAGGGGTGGGAGGGGGTAATTCACCCCTCCACTTT.

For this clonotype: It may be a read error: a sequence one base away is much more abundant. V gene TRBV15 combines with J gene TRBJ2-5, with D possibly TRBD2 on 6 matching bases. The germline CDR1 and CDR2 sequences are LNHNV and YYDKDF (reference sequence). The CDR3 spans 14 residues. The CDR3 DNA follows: TGTGCCACCAGCAGAGGGGGGGATGGAGAGACCCTGTACTTC. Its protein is CATSRGGDGETLYF.

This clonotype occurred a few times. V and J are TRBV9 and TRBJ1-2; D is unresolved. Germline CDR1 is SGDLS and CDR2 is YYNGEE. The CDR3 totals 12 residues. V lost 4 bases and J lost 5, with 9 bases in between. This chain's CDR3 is CASSLRSYGYTF. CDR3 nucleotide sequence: TGTGCCAGCAGCCTCCGCAGTTATGGCTACACCTTC.